This T cell receptor (beta chain) derives from a study of T cells after yellow fever vaccination. J gave up 3 bases and V 3 bases, and 10 bases lay outside the gene matches. CDR1 is DFQATT, CDR2 SNEGSKA, per germline (reference sequence). The CDR3 sequence is 15 residues long. TCRdb reanalysed the 5' RACE reads using MiXCR and keeps one entry per CDR3 protein. The top ten clones hold roughly 25% of a sample with roughly 350,000 distinct CDR3 sequences, about 4% of them seen once. The chain is built from TRBV20-1 and TRBJ1-1; TRBD1 aligns across 7 bases. The sample in question was PBMCs, obtained 5 days after the yellow fever booster vaccination. The clonotype comes from a young man who received the YFV17D yellow fever vaccine. The CDR3 DNA is TGCAGTGCTAGTGGGGCTTTTACAGGGGACACTGAAGCTTTCTTT. Amino acids: CSASGAFTGDTEAFF.